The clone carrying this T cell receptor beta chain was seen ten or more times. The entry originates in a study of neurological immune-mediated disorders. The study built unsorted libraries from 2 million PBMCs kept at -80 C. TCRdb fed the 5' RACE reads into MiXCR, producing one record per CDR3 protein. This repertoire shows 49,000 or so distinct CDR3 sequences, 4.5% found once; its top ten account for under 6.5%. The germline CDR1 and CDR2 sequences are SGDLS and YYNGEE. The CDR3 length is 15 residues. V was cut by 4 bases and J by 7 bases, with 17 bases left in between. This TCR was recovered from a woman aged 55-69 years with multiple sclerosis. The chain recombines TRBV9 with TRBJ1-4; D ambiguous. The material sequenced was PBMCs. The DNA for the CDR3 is TGTGCCAGCAGCTATGGACCAGCCGAGAGTGAAAAACTGTTTTTT. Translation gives CASSYGPAESEKLFF.